This is a list of T cell receptor beta chains from one sample in a study of shared clonotypes between healthy human individuals. Here immunoSEQ multiplex PCR was the method, and the copy in TCRdb shows in-frame clones only, minus some. Altogether under 2,000,000 clones are present, approximately 95% being singletons, with the ten largest covering 0.9% to 1.5%. Sequencing was performed on naive CD8+ T cells sorted from blood. The source of these receptors is a man aged 18 to 30 in good health. Both conserved end residues are trimmed from each CDR3.

v_gene: TRBV7-9
CDR3aa: ASSSVGDPYNEQF

v_gene: TRBV4-1
CDR3aa: ASSQGGFRQGANAEQF

v_gene: TRBV19
CDR3aa: ASSMQGYYGYT

v_gene: TRBV27
CDR3aa: ASSYEVTGELF

v_gene: TRBV2
CDR3aa: ASRGLAGGLDTQY

v_gene: TRBV7-9
CDR3aa: ASSLVGTGDSPLH

v_gene: TRBV4-1
CDR3aa: ASSQETHYEQY

v_gene: TRBV30
CDR3aa: AWRGLAGGLRADTRY

v_gene: TRBV2
CDR3aa: ASSGLGVNEQF

v_gene: TRBV4-1
CDR3aa: ASSQDLPAYNEQF

v_gene: TRBV5-1
CDR3aa: ASSFAQGVSEEQY

v_gene: TRBV7-6
CDR3aa: ASSFGSTFQETQY

v_gene: TRBV4-3
CDR3aa: ASSPKYVTEVYGYT

v_gene: TRBV6-1
CDR3aa: ASSEGGAGGDHNEQF

v_gene: TRBV28
CDR3aa: ASSWQYPPGELF

v_gene: TRBV5-4
CDR3aa: ASRGGVEAF

v_gene: TRBV2
CDR3aa: ASSEGNLLPEAF

v_gene: TRBV4-1
CDR3aa: ASSQDVQIRYYGYT

v_gene: TRBV27
CDR3aa: ASSSSAGGYEQY

v_gene: TRBV5-4
CDR3aa: ASSPDRSGNTIY

v_gene: TRBV11-2
CDR3aa: ASSSTGTGQETQY

v_gene: TRBV11-2
CDR3aa: ASSLVGPSSYEQY

v_gene: TRBV5-4
CDR3aa: ASSFAGSSTDTQY

v_gene: TRBV28
CDR3aa: ASSPWGTGYEQY

v_gene: TRBV2
CDR3aa: ASSFWSGGIPGSYEQY

v_gene: TRBV25-1
CDR3aa: ASGETQY

v_gene: TRBV7-9
CDR3aa: ASSSDRGRAGELF

v_gene: TRBV28
CDR3aa: ASSLSQRGNEQF

v_gene: TRBV2
CDR3aa: ASSEAGRFYNSPLH

v_gene: TRBV9
CDR3aa: ASSLTGELF

v_gene: TRBV27
CDR3aa: ASSLAGLTYEQY

v_gene: TRBV5-4
CDR3aa: ASSFFPQGNYGYT

v_gene: TRBV28
CDR3aa: ASSYAMNYNSPLH

v_gene: TRBV6-1
CDR3aa: ASTEARQRGSGPQH

v_gene: TRBV5-1
CDR3aa: ASSFETGFHEQY

v_gene: TRBV7-9
CDR3aa: ASSYRGLAGGEQY

v_gene: TRBV27
CDR3aa: ASSLTGTAYEQY

v_gene: TRBV6-1
CDR3aa: ASSEGHDYEQY

v_gene: TRBV9
CDR3aa: ASSVDGFKGDEQF

v_gene: TRBV25-1
CDR3aa: ASSDLSRGTGELF

v_gene: TRBV2
CDR3aa: ASSGQGPQGYTGELF

v_gene: TRBV5-6
CDR3aa: ATGTSGGSYEQY

v_gene: TRBV7-9
CDR3aa: ASSPTSGNWYEQF

v_gene: TRBV28
CDR3aa: ASSLGRNTEAF

v_gene: TRBV27
CDR3aa: ASAAIWGNYGYT

v_gene: TRBV27
CDR3aa: ASSFDSNTEAF

v_gene: TRBV25-1
CDR3aa: ASSPGTPHNEQF

v_gene: TRBV7-2
CDR3aa: ASSSTRSSSYNSPLH

v_gene: TRBV10-3
CDR3aa: ATRDPGQGNGYT

v_gene: TRBV13
CDR3aa: ASSSPETGGQETQY

v_gene: TRBV6-6
CDR3aa: ASTTGWGLFDNEQF

v_gene: TRBV30
CDR3aa: ALQGANEKLF

v_gene: TRBV9
CDR3aa: ASSPGGSSYEQY

v_gene: TRBV6-6
CDR3aa: ASSYSTSNPYEQY

v_gene: TRBV7-9
CDR3aa: ASSRQGAGTNEKLF

v_gene: TRBV5-6
CDR3aa: ASSLGGGAGYGYT

v_gene: TRBV6-1
CDR3aa: ASSEGGGLKSPLH

v_gene: TRBV15
CDR3aa: ATSSGLGAFTDTQY

v_gene: TRBV15
CDR3aa: ATSRVMGGYGYT